This T cell receptor (beta chain) was recorded in a study of glioma-infiltrating T cells after dendritic cell vaccination. For the study at large: Glioblastoma patients came from Phase I and II dendritic cell vaccination trials. Dendritic cells derived from monocytes and pulsed with autologous tumor lysate formed the vaccine.

Study-wide findings and caveats: Patients with more pretreatment TILs had longer time to progression and survival. Survival was not directly related to TCR clonality in these patients.

Assay used: immunoSEQ multiplex PCR; TCRdb lists only in-frame clones, some missing. In the table there are 75,000 to 100,000 clones, 79% of which are singletons. A note on this clone: Its specificity is unknown.

This TCR derives from a human donor with glioblastoma. The material sequenced was blood, taken before dendritic cell vaccination.

The CDR3 region has the DNA TGCGCCAGCGCGGCGTTAGCGGGGGGTGAGGATACGCAGTATTTT. Its protein product is CASAALAGGEDTQYF. The gene calls are TRBV5-1 and TRBJ2-3, with 10 nucleotides matching TRBD2. The germline V gene has CDR1 SGHRS and CDR2 YFSETQ. This CDR3 comprises 15 residues. V was pared by 7 bases and J by 6 bases, with 11 bases of the junction left unmatched.